A single sample gave rise to the 9 T cell receptor beta chains below, sequenced in a study of blood T cell repertoires in COVID-19. Sequencing used immunoSEQ multiplex PCR; TCRdb keeps in-frame clones, though not all of them. Of 200,000 to 250,000 clones in the sample, 83% were seen once. Sequencing was performed on peripheral blood. These receptors all stem from a woman aged 25 to 45 with COVID-19, enrolled during active disease.

The V call is TRBV7-3, the J call TRBJ2-2; TRBD1 matches 8 bases. This CDR3 spans 14 amino acids. Germline V gene sequence: CDR1 SGHTA, CDR2 FQGTGA. Trimming took 4 bases from V and 6 from J; bases not matched to a gene: 4. CDR3: CASSSQGAPGELFF. The CDR3 region has the DNA TGTGCCAGCAGCTCTCAGGGGGCGCCCGGGGAGCTGTTTTTT.

This chain uses TRBV6-5 with TRBJ2-2; D is ambiguous. CDR3 length: 16 amino acids. With 4 bases removed from V and 2 bases from J, the gap between germline ends came to 14 bases. The V gene's germline CDR1 is MNHEY and CDR2 SVGAGI. CDR3 in amino acids: CASSSPASANTGELFF. CDR3 sequence (DNA): TGTGCCAGCAGTTCCCCGGCCAGCGCTAACACCGGGGAGCTGTTTTTT.

The chain joins TRBV7-6 to TRBJ2-3; D is perhaps TRBD2 (5 bases). From germline, CDR1 is SGHVS and CDR2 FNYEAQ. V was cut by 5 bases and J by 4 bases, with 10 bases left in between. This CDR3 spans 13 amino acids. The CDR3 DNA is TGTGCCAGCAGCGTGAGGGTTTCAGATACGCAGTATTTT. Translation: CASSVRVSDTQYF.

CDR3 sequence: CASSTLATGELFF. The CDR3 DNA is TGTGCCAGCAGCACGCTAGCAACCGGGGAGCTGTTTTTT. This chain connects TRBV7-2 to TRBJ2-2; D is possibly TRBD2 (5 bases). The CDR3 is 13 amino acids. Germline lookup yields CDR1 SGHTA and CDR2 FQGNSA. The ends were cut back, 5 bases at V and 5 bases at J, with 9 bases in the middle.

The rearrangement uses TRBV11-2 and TRBJ1-2; D possibly corresponds to TRBD1 (5 bases). CDR1 SGHAT and CDR2 FQNNGV come from the germline V gene. The V end lost 0 bases, the J end lost 8 bases, and 10 bases lay between the germline ends. The CDR3 extends over 13 amino acids. The CDR3: CASSLEGREGYTF. DNA for the CDR3: TGTGCCAGCAGCTTAGAGGGGCGAGAGGGCTACACCTTC.

The rearrangement uses TRBV5-1 and TRBJ2-2; D is ambiguous. V lost 4 bases and J 6 bases, leaving 16 bases between the germline ends. This CDR3 contains 15 residues. Germline V gives CDR1 SGHRS, CDR2 YFSETQ. Here the CDR3 reads CASSGRAPRPGELFF. In DNA form, the CDR3 reads TGCGCCAGCAGCGGGCGCGCTCCCCGCCCCGGGGAGCTGTTTTTT. Looking up the rest from reference TRBV5-1 and TRBJ2-2 gives the full variable domain: KAGVTQTPRYLIKTRGQQVTLSCSPISGHRSVSWYQQTPGQGLQFLFEYFSETQRNKGNFPGRFSGRQFSNSRSEMNVSTLELGDSALYLCASSGRAPRPGELFFGEGSRLTVL.

This rearrangement joins TRBV6-4 to TRBJ1-2; perhaps TRBD1 as D (5 bases). Looked up from germline, CDR1 is MRHNA and CDR2 is SNTAGT. The CDR3 sequence is 15 residues long. With 3 bases removed from V and 4 bases from J, the gap between germline ends came to 15 bases. The CDR3 DNA sequence: TGTGCCAGCAGTGAATTTCCGGGGGTAGGCTATGGCTACACCTTC. This codes for CASSEFPGVGYGYTF.

The rearrangement links TRBV2 to TRBJ2-3, with 8 positions matching TRBD2. The CDR3 has 15 residues. V gave up 2 bases and J gave up 2 bases; unmatched junction bases: 3. CDR1 is SNHLY, CDR2 FYNNEI, per germline. The CDR3 spells CASSERREATDTQYF. As DNA, the CDR3 is TGTGCCAGCAGTGAACGGCGGGAGGCCACAGATACGCAGTATTTT.

This clone was detected a few times. V and J are TRBV15 and TRBJ2-5; D may be TRBD2 (5 bases). CDR3 length: 14 amino acids. With 0 bases removed from V and 7 bases from J, the gap between germline ends came to 12 bases. From germline, CDR1 is LNHNV and CDR2 YYDKDF (reference sequence). The CDR3 bases are TGTGCCACCAGCAGAGATCGAGGGATCGGGACCCAGTACTTC. As protein: CATSRDRGIGTQYF.